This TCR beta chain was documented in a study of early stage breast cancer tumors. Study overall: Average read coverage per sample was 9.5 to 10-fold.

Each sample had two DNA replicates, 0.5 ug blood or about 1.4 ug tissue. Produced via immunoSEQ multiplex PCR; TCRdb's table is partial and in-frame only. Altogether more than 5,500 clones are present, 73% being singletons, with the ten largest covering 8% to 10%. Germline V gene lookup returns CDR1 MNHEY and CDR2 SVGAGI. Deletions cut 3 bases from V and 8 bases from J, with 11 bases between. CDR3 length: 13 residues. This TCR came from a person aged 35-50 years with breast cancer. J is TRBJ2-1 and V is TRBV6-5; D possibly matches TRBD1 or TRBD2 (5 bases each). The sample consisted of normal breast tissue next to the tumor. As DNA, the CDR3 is TGTGCCAGCAGTTATTTACAGGACTATGAGCAGTTCTTC. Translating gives CASSYLQDYEQFF.